The 5 T cell receptor beta chains below were found in one sample sequenced in a study of CD8+CD57+ T cells in acquired aplastic anemia. Selection for sequencing was limited to patients who had shown CD8+CD57+ cell expansion by flow cytometry. Profiling that covered TCR beta VDJ and CDR3 relied on genomic DNA as its template. MiXCR, applied by TCRdb to the reads, yields one record per CDR3 protein. The data show 180,000 or so distinct CDR3 sequences, around half seen once. The source material was sorted CD4+, CD8+, or CD8+CD57+ T cells (not recorded which) from PBMCs. Every receptor here comes from a human donor with aplastic anemia.

Comments on this clonotype: A read error is possible here, since a much larger clone lies one base away. The V call is TRBV19, the J call TRBJ2-2; 7 nucleotides align to TRBD2. CDR1 and CDR2 from the germline V gene are LNHDA and SQIVND (reference sequence). J gave up 5 bases and V 8 bases, and 8 bases lay outside the gene matches. The CDR3 sequence is 14 residues long. The CDR3 nucleotides read TGTGCCAGTGGAAACGGGGGGTCTACCGGGGAGCTGTTTTTT. Its protein product is CASGNGGSTGELFF.

This clonotype was counted between two and nine times. The chain is built from TRBV29-1 and TRBJ2-5; 8 nucleotides match TRBD1. This CDR3 spans 11 amino acids. Germline CDR1 SQVTM, CDR2 ANQGSEA. With V trimmed by 7 bases and J by 5 bases, 3 bases remained unmatched. This CDR3 reads CSGRGPETQYF. The CDR3 DNA sequence: TGCAGCGGCAGGGGGCCGGAGACCCAGTACTTC. The entire variable domain, with the rest obtained from reference TRBV29-1 and TRBJ2-5, is as follows: SAVISQKPSRDICQRGTSLTIQCQVDSQVTMMFWYRQQPGQSLTLIATANQGSEATYESGFVIDKFPISRPNLTFSTLTVSNMSPEDSSIYLCSGRGPETQYFGPGTRLLVL.

V usage is TRBV20-1 and J usage is TRBJ1-5; unclear D gene. Germline V gene lookup returns CDR1 DFQATT and CDR2 SNEGSKA (reference sequence). This CDR3 contains 13 residues. V shed 1 base and J shed 2 bases, with 6 bases lying between them. CDR3 bases: TGCAGTGCTAGAGGGGATGGCAATCAGCCCCAGCATTTT. As protein: CSARGDGNQPQHF.

This clonotype was counted ten times or more. The chain carries TRBV12-3 or TRBV12-4 and TRBJ2-2, with 7 nucleotides matching TRBD1. Losses at the gene ends were 3 bases for V and 8 bases for J; bases not matched to a gene: 6. CDR3 length equals 14 residues. CDR3 bases: TGTGCCAGCAGTTTGACAGGGCCCGTGGGGGAGCTGTTTTTT. Its protein product is CASSLTGPVGELFF.

On this clonotype: This may come from a read error, since a much larger clone is one base off. The rearrangement links TRBV11-3 to TRBJ1-1, with D possibly matching TRBD1 (6 bases). CDR3 length: 13 amino acids. The germline CDR1 and CDR2 sequences are SGHNT and YENEEA. The CDR3 DNA sequence: TGTGCCAGCAGCACGAGAACAGGGTCTGATGCTTTCTTT. Translating gives CASSTRTGSDAFF.